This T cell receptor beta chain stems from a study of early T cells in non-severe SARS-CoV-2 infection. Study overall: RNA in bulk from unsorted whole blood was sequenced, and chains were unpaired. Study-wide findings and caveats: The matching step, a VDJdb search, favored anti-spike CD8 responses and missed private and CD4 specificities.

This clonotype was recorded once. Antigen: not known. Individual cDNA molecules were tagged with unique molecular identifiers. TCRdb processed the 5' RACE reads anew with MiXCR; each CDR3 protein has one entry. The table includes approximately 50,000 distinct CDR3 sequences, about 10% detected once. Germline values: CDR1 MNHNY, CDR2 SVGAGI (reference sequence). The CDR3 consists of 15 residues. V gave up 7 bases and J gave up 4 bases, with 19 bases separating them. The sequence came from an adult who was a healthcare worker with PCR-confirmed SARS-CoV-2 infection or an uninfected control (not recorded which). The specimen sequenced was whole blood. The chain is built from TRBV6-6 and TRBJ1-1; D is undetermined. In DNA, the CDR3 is TGTGCCAGCACCGATCATAAAACAAGGGTCACTGAAGCTTTCTTT. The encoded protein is CASTDHKTRVTEAFF.